This T cell receptor (beta chain) was retrieved from a study of T-cell memory formation after mild COVID-19. TCRdb used MiXCR to reprocess the 5' RACE reads, holding one entry per CDR3 protein. There are roughly 250,000 distinct CDR3 sequences in the sample; over 15% occur only once, and around 21% lies in the top ten. V was clipped by 5 bases and J by 1 base; unmatched bases: 4. Germline V gene lookup returns CDR1 SGHTA and CDR2 FQGNSA. The CDR3 covers 14 residues. Only a few counts were recorded for this clonotype. The origin of this receptor is a man aged 18 to 30 who had mild COVID-19 (a few samples of this study predate the infection). Cell type and time point are not known. The sample consisted of PBMCs or a T cell subset sorted from them (not recorded which). V usage is TRBV7-2 and J usage is TRBJ2-5; 7 nucleotides align to TRBD2. The CDR3 loop is CASSAGLVQETQYF. CDR3 coding DNA: TGTGCCAGCAGCGCCGGACTAGTCCAAGAGACCCAGTACTTC. Full variable domain (rest looked up from reference TRBV7-2 and TRBJ2-5): GAGVSQSPSNKVTEKGKDVELRCDPISGHTALYWYRQSLGQGLEFLIYFQGNSAPDKSGLPSDRFSAERTGGSVSTLTIQRTQQEDSAVYLCASSAGLVQETQYFGPGTRLLVL.